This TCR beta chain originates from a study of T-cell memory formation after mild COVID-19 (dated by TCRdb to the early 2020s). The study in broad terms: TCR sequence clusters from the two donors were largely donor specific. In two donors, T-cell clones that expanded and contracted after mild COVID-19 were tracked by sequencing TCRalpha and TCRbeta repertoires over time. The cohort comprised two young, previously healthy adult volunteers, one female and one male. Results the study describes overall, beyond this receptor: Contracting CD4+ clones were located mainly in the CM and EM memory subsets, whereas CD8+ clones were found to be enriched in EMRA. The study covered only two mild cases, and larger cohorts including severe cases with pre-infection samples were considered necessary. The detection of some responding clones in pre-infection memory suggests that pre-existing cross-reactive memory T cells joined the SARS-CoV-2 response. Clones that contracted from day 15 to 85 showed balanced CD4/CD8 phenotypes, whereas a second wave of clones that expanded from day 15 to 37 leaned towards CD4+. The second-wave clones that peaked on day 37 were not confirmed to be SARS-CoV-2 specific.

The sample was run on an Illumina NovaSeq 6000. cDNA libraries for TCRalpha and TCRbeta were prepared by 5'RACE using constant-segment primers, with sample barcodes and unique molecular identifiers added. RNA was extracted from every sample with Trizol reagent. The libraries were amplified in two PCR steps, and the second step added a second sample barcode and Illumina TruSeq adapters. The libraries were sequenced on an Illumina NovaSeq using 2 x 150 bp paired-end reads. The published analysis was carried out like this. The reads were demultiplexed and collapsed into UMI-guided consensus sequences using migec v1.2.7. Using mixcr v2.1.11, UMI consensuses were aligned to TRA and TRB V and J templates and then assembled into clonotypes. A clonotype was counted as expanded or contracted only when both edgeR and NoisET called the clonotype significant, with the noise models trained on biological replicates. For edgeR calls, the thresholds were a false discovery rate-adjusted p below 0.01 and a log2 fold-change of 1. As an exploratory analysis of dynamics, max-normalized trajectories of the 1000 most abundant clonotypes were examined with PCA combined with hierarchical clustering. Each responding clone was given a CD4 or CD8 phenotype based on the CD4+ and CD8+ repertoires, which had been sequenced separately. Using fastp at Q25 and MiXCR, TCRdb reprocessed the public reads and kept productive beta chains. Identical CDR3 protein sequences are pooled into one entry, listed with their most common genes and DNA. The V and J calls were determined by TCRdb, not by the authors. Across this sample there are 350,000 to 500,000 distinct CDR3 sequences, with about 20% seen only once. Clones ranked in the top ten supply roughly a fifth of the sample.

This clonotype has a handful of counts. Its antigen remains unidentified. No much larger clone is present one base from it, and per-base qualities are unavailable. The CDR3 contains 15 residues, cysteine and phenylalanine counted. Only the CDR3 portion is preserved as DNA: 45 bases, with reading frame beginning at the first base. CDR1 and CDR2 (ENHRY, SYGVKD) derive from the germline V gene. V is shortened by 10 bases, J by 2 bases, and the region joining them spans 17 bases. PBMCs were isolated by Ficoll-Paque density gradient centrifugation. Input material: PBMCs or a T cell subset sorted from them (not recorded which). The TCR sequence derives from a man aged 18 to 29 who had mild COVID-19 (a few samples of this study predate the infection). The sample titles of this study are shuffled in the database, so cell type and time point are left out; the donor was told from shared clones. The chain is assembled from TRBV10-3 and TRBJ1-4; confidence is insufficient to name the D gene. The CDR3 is CATTPQVATNEKLFF. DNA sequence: TGTGCCACCACCCCCCAGGTGGCGACTAATGAAAAACTGTTTTTT.